A selection of T cell receptor beta chains follows, all from one sample in a study of cytomegalovirus exposure and HLA in healthy donors. Clones were sequenced by immunoSEQ multiplex PCR, and TCRdb holds only the in-frame ones, with some missing. This table has 150,000 to 180,000 clones, approximately 81% appearing once. The material sequenced was PBMCs. Receptors originate from a man aged 18 to 29 in good health and CMV-seronegative. Both conserved end residues are part of each CDR3. Fields, in order: V gene, clone size, D gene, J gene, CDR3 protein, CDR3 DNA. The D gene is left open where the match is weak. Clone size is not always given. Where it is, it says once, few, many or a class for expanded clones.

V: TRBV7-2
size: few
D: .
J: TRBJ1-2
CDR3: CASSFNAGAYGYTF
DNA: TGTGCCAGCAGCTTTAACGCAGGGGCCTATGGCTACACCTTC

V: TRBV9
size: few
D: .
J: TRBJ1-5
CDR3: CASSPQGSNQPQHF
DNA: TGTGCCAGCAGCCCTCAGGGTAGCAATCAGCCCCAGCATTTT

V: TRBV15
size: .
D: TRBD2
J: TRBJ2-2
CDR3: CATSGRGLAGTGELFF
DNA: TGTGCCACCAGCGGGCGGGGACTAGCGGGGACCGGGGAGCTGTTTTTT

V: TRBV4-1
size: .
D: .
J: TRBJ2-5
CDR3: CASSPHGAHQETQYF
DNA: TGCGCCAGCAGCCCCCATGGGGCCCACCAAGAGACCCAGTACTTC

V: TRBV4-1
size: .
D: TRBD1
J: TRBJ1-2
CDR3: CASSSWTGGHRDGYTF
DNA: TGCGCCAGCAGCTCATGGACAGGGGGTCATCGCGATGGCTACACCTTC

V: TRBV19
size: .
D: .
J: TRBJ1-4
CDR3: CASRKDRENEKLFF
DNA: TGTGCCAGTAGGAAGGACAGAGAGAATGAAAAACTGTTTTTT

V: TRBV5-6
size: few
D: .
J: TRBJ1-2
CDR3: CASSSNYGYTF
DNA: TGTGCCAGCAGCTCGAACTATGGCTACACCTTC

V: TRBV28
size: .
D: TRBD1
J: TRBJ1-2
CDR3: CASSRGQVMDGYTF
DNA: TGTGCCAGCAGCCGCGGACAGGTTATGGATGGCTACACCTTC

V: TRBV19
size: few
D: TRBD1
J: TRBJ1-5
CDR3: CASSASGTENNQPQHF
DNA: TGTGCCAGTAGTGCTTCCGGGACAGAGAACAATCAGCCCCAGCATTTT

V: TRBV6-5
size: .
D: .
J: TRBJ2-5
CDR3: CASSRGSADQETQYF
DNA: TGTGCCAGCAGTCGGGGTTCGGCAGATCAAGAGACCCAGTACTTC

V: TRBV5-8
size: .
D: .
J: TRBJ1-5
CDR3: CASSSDRYQPQHF
DNA: TGTGCCAGCAGCTCGGACAGATATCAGCCCCAGCATTTT

V: TRBV19
size: few
D: TRBD2
J: TRBJ2-1
CDR3: CASTQTSGDYNEQFF
DNA: TGTGCCAGTACCCAGACTAGCGGAGACTACAATGAGCAGTTCTTC

V: TRBV29-1
size: few
D: .
J: TRBJ1-1
CDR3: CSVEGRNTEAFF
DNA: TGCAGCGTTGAGGGCAGGAACACTGAAGCTTTCTTT

V: TRBV29-1
size: few
D: .
J: TRBJ2-2
CDR3: CSAQTGFPGELFF
DNA: TGCAGCGCCCAAACAGGGTTCCCCGGGGAGCTGTTTTTT

V: TRBV29-1
size: .
D: TRBD2
J: TRBJ2-1
CDR3: CTFGAGGPMIHNEQFF
DNA: TGCACCTTTGGAGCGGGAGGGCCAATGATCCACAATGAGCAGTTCTTC

V: TRBV4-3
size: few
D: TRBD2
J: TRBJ2-7
CDR3: CASSQESAGGSSYEQYF
DNA: TGCGCCAGCAGCCAAGAGTCAGCGGGAGGAAGCTCCTACGAGCAGTACTTC

V: TRBV29-1
size: .
D: .
J: TRBJ2-5
CDR3: CSVEGGNQETQYF
DNA: TGCAGCGTTGAAGGGGGCAACCAAGAGACCCAGTACTTC

V: TRBV6-5
size: once
D: .
J: TRBJ1-5
CDR3: CASSTGLYQPQHF
DNA: TGTGCCAGCAGCACGGGACTATATCAGCCCCAGCATTTT

V: TRBV30
size: .
D: TRBD1
J: TRBJ1-2
CDR3: CAWNFGQAHYGYTF
DNA: TGTGCCTGGAATTTCGGACAGGCGCACTATGGCTACACCTTC

V: TRBV7-2
size: .
D: TRBD1
J: TRBJ1-2
CDR3: CASSPESGQVYGYTF
DNA: TGTGCCAGCAGCCCAGAAAGCGGACAGGTCTATGGCTACACCTTC

V: TRBV7-9
size: once
D: TRBD1
J: TRBJ2-7
CDR3: CASSRIPGTATYEQYF
DNA: TGTGCCAGCAGCCGGATCCCCGGGACAGCCACCTACGAGCAGTACTTC

V: TRBV18
size: .
D: TRBD2
J: TRBJ2-3
CDR3: CASSPRSGAGTDTQYF
DNA: TGTGCCAGCTCACCACGGAGCGGGGCGGGGACAGATACGCAGTATTTT

V: TRBV10-3
size: .
D: TRBD1
J: TRBJ1-5
CDR3: CAISQGTGERPQHF
DNA: TGTGCCATCAGTCAAGGGACAGGGGAACGGCCCCAGCATTTT

V: TRBV6-4
size: .
D: .
J: TRBJ1-5
CDR3: CASKGQFQQPQHF
DNA: TGTGCCAGCAAGGGGCAGTTCCAACAGCCCCAGCATTTT

V: TRBV6-6
size: .
D: .
J: TRBJ1-1
CDR3: CASSYSIVGLAAFF
DNA: TGTGCCAGCAGTTACTCGATTGTGGGGCTTGCGGCTTTCTTT

V: TRBV4-3
size: .
D: TRBD1
J: TRBJ1-4
CDR3: CASSRGDRTNEKLFF
DNA: TGCGCCAGCAGCCGGGGGGACAGAACTAATGAAAAACTGTTTTTT

V: TRBV18
size: few
D: .
J: TRBJ2-2
CDR3: CASSPGLPETGELFF
DNA: TGTGCCAGCTCACCAGGTCTACCGGAGACCGGGGAGCTGTTTTTT

V: TRBV5-4
size: .
D: .
J: TRBJ2-5
CDR3: CATHPLSTHSGAQYF
DNA: TGTGCCACCCATCCTTTGTCCACCCACTCCGGAGCCCAGTACTTC

V: TRBV5-1
size: few
D: TRBD2
J: TRBJ2-5
CDR3: CASSLNRSGISQETQYF
DNA: TGCGCCAGCAGCTTGAATAGGAGCGGGATATCCCAAGAGACCCAGTACTTC

V: TRBV15
size: .
D: .
J: TRBJ1-1
CDR3: CATSRSGGWNTEAFF
DNA: TGTGCCACCAGCAGGAGCGGGGGCTGGAACACTGAAGCTTTCTTT

V: TRBV11-2
size: once
D: .
J: TRBJ2-2
CDR3: CASSLQRNANTGELFF
DNA: TGTGCCAGCAGCCTTCAGCGAAACGCGAACACCGGGGAGCTGTTTTTT

V: TRBV5-4
size: .
D: TRBD2
J: TRBJ2-1
CDR3: CASSLGGTSGFNEQFF
DNA: TGTGCCAGCAGCTTGGGCGGGACTAGCGGTTTCAATGAGCAGTTCTTC

V: TRBV18
size: .
D: .
J: TRBJ1-3
CDR3: CASSPSFGVTFGNTIYF
DNA: TGTGCCAGCTCACCTTCGTTCGGGGTCACTTTTGGAAACACCATATATTTT

V: TRBV5-5
size: .
D: .
J: TRBJ2-1
CDR3: CASSPQVGGEQFF
DNA: TGTGCCAGCAGCCCCCAAGTGGGAGGTGAGCAGTTCTTC

V: TRBV18
size: .
D: .
J: TRBJ2-7
CDR3: CASSPIRESTYEQYF
DNA: TGTGCCAGCTCACCTATCCGGGAATCTACCTACGAGCAGTACTTC

V: TRBV7-9
size: few
D: .
J: TRBJ1-4
CDR3: CASSPRKGVNAGKLFF
DNA: TGTGCCAGCAGCCCCCGGAAGGGTGTCAATGCGGGAAAACTGTTTTTT

V: TRBV7-6
size: few
D: TRBD1
J: TRBJ2-3
CDR3: CASSLAPSGTGDRPNTDTQYF
DNA: TGTGCCAGCAGCTTAGCTCCCTCCGGGACAGGGGATCGTCCGAACACAGATACGCAGTATTTT

V: TRBV28
size: .
D: TRBD1
J: TRBJ2-5
CDR3: CASSPRDRYQETQYF
DNA: TGTGCCAGCAGCCCTCGGGACAGGTACCAAGAGACCCAGTACTTC

V: TRBV19
size: .
D: .
J: TRBJ2-3
CDR3: CASTLGPQDTQYF
DNA: TGTGCCAGTACCCTGGGCCCACAGGATACGCAGTATTTT

V: TRBV28
size: once
D: .
J: TRBJ2-5
CDR3: CASSYGGSPQYF
DNA: TGTGCCAGCAGTTATGGGGGGTCCCCCCAGTACTTC

V: TRBV11-2
size: .
D: .
J: TRBJ1-5
CDR3: CASSLEPGDSQPQHF
DNA: TGTGCCAGCAGCTTAGAGCCAGGGGATAGTCAGCCCCAGCATTTT